This TCR beta chain was identified during a study of cytomegalovirus exposure and HLA in healthy donors. Study details: For the approximately 420 genotyped donors, roughly 80% fell within the Caucasian-associated ancestry cluster. The study, taken as a whole, reports: According to the study, some 160 TCR beta chains were cytomegalovirus-associated. A later analysis, which compared TCR beta chains of equal frequency, found the HLA-associated ones more clonally expanded.

The germline gives CDR1 GTSNPN, CDR2 SVGIG (reference sequence). The ends lost 3 bases at V and 3 bases at J; junction bases unmatched: 12. The CDR3 is made up of 17 amino acids. Notes on this clone: As yet, its antigen is unknown. Distinct nucleotide sequences in the sample also encode this CDR3.

Nominal health characterized the donors when sampled, though unrecorded immune exposures were likely. The PCR made use of 60 Vbeta and 13 Jbeta primers. The data were produced by immunoSEQ multiplex PCR, yet TCRdb's version contains in-frame clones alone and is incomplete. The data show about 130,000 clones, approximately 10% seen once. The chain uses TRBV30 and TRBJ2-3; 10 bases match TRBD2. Sequencing was performed on PBMCs. This TCR derives from a woman younger than 30 in good health and CMV-seropositive. The CDR3 loop is CAWSLQLSGRRTDTQYF. The CDR3 DNA sequence: TGTGCCTGGAGCCTCCAACTTAGCGGGAGGAGGACAGATACGCAGTATTTT.